A selection of T cell receptor beta chains follows, all from one sample in a study of a mutant IDH1 vaccine in newly diagnosed glioma. The protocol was immunoSEQ multiplex PCR, while the TCRdb copy is restricted to in-frame clones and leaves out a portion. The sample carries around 61,000 clones, around 90% recorded once. Their antigens remain unidentified. Sequenced material: PBMCs, taken from a glioma patient whose treatment included an IDH1 peptide vaccine. The receptor set was obtained from a woman between 35 and 50 years old with glioma. CDR3s include the opening cysteine and the closing phenylalanine or tryptophan.

V,CDR3
TRBV5-5,CASSLGLAQNIQYF
TRBV9,CASSVVGSGTDTQYF
TRBV28,CASSLSVSLLGAKQYF
TRBV6-5,CASSYSRASGQETQYF
TRBV6-5,CASSYAFTSGYNEQFF
TRBV15,CATSSPWRRRTIDTGELFF
TRBV5-1,CASSLAAGSTADEQYF
TRBV4-1,CASSQEMVAYSNQPQHF
TRBV6-5,CASMSGGNYEQYF
TRBV29-1,CSASRGGQEQKLFF
TRBV4-1,CASSQVRDRGGNQPQHF
TRBV4-3,CAASQGPYGYTF
TRBV19,CASSIGRGGNEQFF
TRBV2,CASSETVNYGYTF
TRBV7-8,CASSLNSYRDREAFF
TRBV6-5,CASSYSVGLSGGYTF
TRBV19,CASSPRQALSDTQYF
TRBV25-1,CASSEYQTSLETQYF
TRBV7-9,CASTSFSPKHLSYNSPLHF
TRBV6-6,CASSYTPYDTQYF
TRBV2,CASSEWATEAFF
TRBV19,CASSRLAGSYNEQFF
TRBV2,CASSDGGRPYQETQYF
TRBV6-1,CASSEALTGGTWNIQYF
TRBV5-1,CASSQWTGTNEKLFF
TRBV7-2,CASSLFRTGVYQPQHF
TRBV5-1,CASSWGGRPNTGELFF
TRBV4-3,CASSQDTGTGSGQPQHF
TRBV6-5,CASSSVTNEKLFF
TRBV4-1,CASSGGGAGGQPQHF